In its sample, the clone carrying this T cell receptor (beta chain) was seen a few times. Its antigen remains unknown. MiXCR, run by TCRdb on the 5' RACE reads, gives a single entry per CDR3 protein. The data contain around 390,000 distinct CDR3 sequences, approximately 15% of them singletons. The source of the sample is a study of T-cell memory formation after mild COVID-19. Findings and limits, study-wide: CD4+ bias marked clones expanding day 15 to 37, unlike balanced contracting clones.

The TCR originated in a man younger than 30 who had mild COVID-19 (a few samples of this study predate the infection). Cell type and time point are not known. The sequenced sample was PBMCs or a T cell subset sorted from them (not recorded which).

The CDR3 region is CASSRPREKLFF. CDR3 sequence (DNA): TGTGCCAGCAGTCGACCCAGGGAAAAACTGTTTTTT. The chain carries TRBV27 and TRBJ1-4; D remains ambiguous. The V gene's germline CDR1 is MNHEY and CDR2 SMNVEV (reference sequence). V was shortened by 5 bases and J by 8 bases, with 9 bases between the two germline ends. The CDR3 has 12 residues.